These T cell receptor beta chains were read from a single sample in a study of cytomegalovirus exposure and HLA in healthy donors. Sequencing was performed with immunoSEQ multiplex PCR; in TCRdb, only in-frame clones are kept and a portion is missing. The repertoire includes 100,000 to 150,000 clones, roughly nine tenths of them detected once, and approximately 2% sits in the top ten. The material sequenced was PBMCs. These receptor sequences come from a woman aged 18-29 years in good health and CMV-seronegative. Each CDR3 is given with its conserved first and last residue. The order of the fields is clone size, V gene, D gene, J gene, CDR3 DNA, CDR3 protein. D genes are given only for firm matches. A clone size is listed for some rows: how often the clone was seen (once, few, many), or a class if it is expanded.

abundance: few; v_gene: TRBV11-2; d_gene: TRBD1; j_gene: TRBJ1-2; CDR3nt: TGTGCCACGGACAGGGATCATCTTGGCTACACCTTC; CDR3aa: CATDRDHLGYTF
abundance: NA; v_gene: TRBV7-8; d_gene: TRBD1; j_gene: TRBJ2-5; CDR3nt: TGTGCCAGCAGCTTAATGGGACAGTGGGAGACCCAGTACTTC; CDR3aa: CASSLMGQWETQYF
abundance: NA; v_gene: TRBV12-5; d_gene: TRBD2; j_gene: TRBJ2-3; CDR3nt: TGTGCCAGCGGGAGGAACACAGATACGCAGTATTTT; CDR3aa: CASGRNTDTQYF
abundance: NA; v_gene: TRBV4-1; d_gene: NA; j_gene: TRBJ1-3; CDR3nt: TGCGCCAGCAGCCAACCGGCGGGGCGGGGATCGGGAAACACCATATATTTT; CDR3aa: CASSQPAGRGSGNTIYF
abundance: once; v_gene: TRBV4-1; d_gene: TRBD1; j_gene: TRBJ1-4; CDR3nt: TGCGCCAGCAGCCAAGTTTTTTTTAAGGGACAGCGCATGACAACTAATGAAAAACTGTTTTTT; CDR3aa: CASSQVFFKGQRMTTNEKLFF
abundance: NA; v_gene: TRBV16; d_gene: TRBD1; j_gene: TRBJ1-5; CDR3nt: TGTGCCAGCAGCCAAACCCTCCAGACAGGGGGCAATCAGCCCCAGCATTTT; CDR3aa: CASSQTLQTGGNQPQHF
abundance: NA; v_gene: TRBV5-4; d_gene: TRBD1; j_gene: TRBJ2-7; CDR3nt: TGTGCCAGCAGCCGGGACAGGGGGTACGAGCAGTACTTC; CDR3aa: CASSRDRGYEQYF
abundance: NA; v_gene: TRBV15; d_gene: TRBD2; j_gene: TRBJ2-3; CDR3nt: TGTGCCACCAGCAGAGGCCCCCCAGGTAGCGGGAAACCGGGGACGCAGTATTTT; CDR3aa: CATSRGPPGSGKPGTQYF
abundance: NA; v_gene: TRBV7-9; d_gene: NA; j_gene: TRBJ2-1; CDR3nt: TGTGCCAGCAGCTCGACCCGGCGGAATCGCGGTTACAATGAGCAGTTCTTC; CDR3aa: CASSSTRRNRGYNEQFF
abundance: NA; v_gene: TRBV6-5; d_gene: TRBD1; j_gene: TRBJ1-1; CDR3nt: TGTGCCAGCAGTTCCACAGGGGGTGACACTGAAGCTTTCTTT; CDR3aa: CASSSTGGDTEAFF
abundance: NA; v_gene: TRBV7-2; d_gene: TRBD1; j_gene: TRBJ2-7; CDR3nt: TGTGCCAGCTCCCCGGGACAGGGGGCGCACGAGCAGTACTTC; CDR3aa: CASSPGQGAHEQYF
abundance: NA; v_gene: TRBV11-2; d_gene: TRBD2; j_gene: TRBJ2-1; CDR3nt: TGTGCCAGCAGCTTAGCGGGACTAGCGGTTGACCCTTCCTACAATGAGCAGTTCTTC; CDR3aa: CASSLAGLAVDPSYNEQFF
abundance: few; v_gene: TRBV2; d_gene: TRBD1; j_gene: TRBJ2-1; CDR3nt: TGTGCCAGCATCCGCACGGGACAGGGATTCAATGAGCAGTTCTTC; CDR3aa: CASIRTGQGFNEQFF
abundance: once; v_gene: TRBV12-5; d_gene: TRBD1; j_gene: TRBJ2-3; CDR3nt: TGTGCTAGTGGTTTGGGTGCGACAGGGGGTACAGATACGCAGTATTTT; CDR3aa: CASGLGATGGTDTQYF
abundance: once; v_gene: TRBV4-1; d_gene: NA; j_gene: TRBJ1-2; CDR3nt: TGCGCCAGCAGCCAAGGAGGTATCACTACTAACTATGGCTACACCTTC; CDR3aa: CASSQGGITTNYGYTF
abundance: NA; v_gene: TRBV2; d_gene: NA; j_gene: TRBJ2-7; CDR3nt: TGTGCCAGCAGGCGGGAAACCTACGAGCAGTACTTC; CDR3aa: CASRRETYEQYF
abundance: NA; v_gene: TRBV9; d_gene: TRBD2; j_gene: TRBJ2-2; CDR3nt: TGTGCCAGCAGCGCACGTTATCGGCTAGCGGGAAGCACCGGGGAGCTGTTTTTT; CDR3aa: CASSARYRLAGSTGELFF
abundance: NA; v_gene: TRBV19; d_gene: TRBD2; j_gene: TRBJ2-1; CDR3nt: TGTGCCAGTAGTATAAGACTAGCGATTTACAATGAGCAGTTCTTC; CDR3aa: CASSIRLAIYNEQFF
abundance: NA; v_gene: TRBV5-4; d_gene: TRBD2; j_gene: TRBJ2-2; CDR3nt: TGTGCCAGCAGCCAGCGGGGTTACACCGGGGAGCTGTTTTTT; CDR3aa: CASSQRGYTGELFF
abundance: NA; v_gene: TRBV2; d_gene: TRBD1; j_gene: TRBJ2-7; CDR3nt: TGTGCCAGCAGGAAGGGACAGGGTTCCTACGAGCAGTACTTC; CDR3aa: CASRKGQGSYEQYF
abundance: NA; v_gene: TRBV28; d_gene: NA; j_gene: TRBJ2-7; CDR3nt: TGTGCCAGCAGTTTAGGACTAAACAGGGGAGCCTCCTACGAGCAGTACTTC; CDR3aa: CASSLGLNRGASYEQYF
abundance: NA; v_gene: TRBV14; d_gene: TRBD1; j_gene: TRBJ1-2; CDR3nt: TGTGCCAGCAGCCCCAGGACAGGGGCGACCTATGGCTACACCTTC; CDR3aa: CASSPRTGATYGYTF
abundance: NA; v_gene: TRBV7-9; d_gene: NA; j_gene: TRBJ1-1; CDR3nt: TGTGCCAGCAGCTTAGGAAATGGGGAGAATGAAGCTTTCTTT; CDR3aa: CASSLGNGENEAFF
abundance: NA; v_gene: TRBV30; d_gene: NA; j_gene: TRBJ1-4; CDR3nt: TGTGCCTGGAGTGCCCTGGGGGGGGGTGAAAAACTGTTTTTT; CDR3aa: CAWSALGGGEKLFF
abundance: NA; v_gene: TRBV10-1; d_gene: NA; j_gene: TRBJ2-1; CDR3nt: TGCGCCAGCAGTGAATCACCGGGAACGTACAATGAGCAGTTCTTC; CDR3aa: CASSESPGTYNEQFF
abundance: NA; v_gene: TRBV27; d_gene: NA; j_gene: TRBJ1-2; CDR3nt: TGTGCCAGCAGTTTAACAGAGAACTATGGCTACACCTTC; CDR3aa: CASSLTENYGYTF
abundance: NA; v_gene: TRBV12-5; d_gene: NA; j_gene: TRBJ2-3; CDR3nt: TGTGCTAGTGGTTTGGTGACAGACACAGATACGCAGTATTTT; CDR3aa: CASGLVTDTDTQYF
abundance: NA; v_gene: TRBV7-9; d_gene: NA; j_gene: TRBJ2-5; CDR3nt: TGTGCCAGCAGCTTAGCGGGAGGCGGGTCGGAGACCCAGTACTTC; CDR3aa: CASSLAGGGSETQYF
abundance: NA; v_gene: TRBV9; d_gene: NA; j_gene: TRBJ2-1; CDR3nt: TGTGCCAGCAGCGTAGTCGAGTGGTATGAGCAGTTCTTC; CDR3aa: CASSVVEWYEQFF
abundance: NA; v_gene: TRBV5-4; d_gene: TRBD1; j_gene: TRBJ2-7; CDR3nt: TGTGCCAGCAGATCGGGACAGGGGGTTTTGGAGCAGTACTTC; CDR3aa: CASRSGQGVLEQYF
abundance: NA; v_gene: TRBV14; d_gene: NA; j_gene: TRBJ2-5; CDR3nt: TGTGCCAGCAGCCGTGACCAGCGGGAGACCCAGTACTTC; CDR3aa: CASSRDQRETQYF
abundance: NA; v_gene: TRBV11-2; d_gene: TRBD2; j_gene: TRBJ2-1; CDR3nt: TGTGCCAGCAGCCTTTCACTAGCGGGACAAGACAATGAGCAGTTCTTC; CDR3aa: CASSLSLAGQDNEQFF
abundance: once; v_gene: TRBV19; d_gene: NA; j_gene: TRBJ1-5; CDR3nt: TGTGCCAGTAGTTACGCGGAGGACGGCAGCAATCAGCCCCAGCATTTT; CDR3aa: CASSYAEDGSNQPQHF
abundance: NA; v_gene: TRBV4-1; d_gene: TRBD2; j_gene: TRBJ2-5; CDR3nt: TGCGCCAGCAGCCAAGATGATAGCGGGGGAGAGACCCAGTACTTC; CDR3aa: CASSQDDSGGETQYF
abundance: NA; v_gene: TRBV5-1; d_gene: NA; j_gene: TRBJ2-3; CDR3nt: TGCGCCAGCAGTCGGGGAGACACAGATACGCAGTATTTT; CDR3aa: CASSRGDTDTQYF
abundance: NA; v_gene: TRBV5-6; d_gene: TRBD2; j_gene: TRBJ2-7; CDR3nt: TGTGCCAGCAGCTTCGCGGGAGCGGGCGAGCAGTACTTC; CDR3aa: CASSFAGAGEQYF
abundance: NA; v_gene: TRBV6-5; d_gene: NA; j_gene: TRBJ2-7; CDR3nt: TGTGCCAGCAGTTACTCGGTAGGAGCCTACGAGCAGTACTTC; CDR3aa: CASSYSVGAYEQYF
abundance: NA; v_gene: TRBV27; d_gene: NA; j_gene: TRBJ1-4; CDR3nt: TGTGCCAGCAGTTCCCACCCCTCGGGTGCTGAAAAACTGTTTTTT; CDR3aa: CASSSHPSGAEKLFF
abundance: NA; v_gene: TRBV27; d_gene: TRBD2; j_gene: TRBJ2-1; CDR3nt: TGTGCCAGCAGTAGGGCGGGAGGGTACAATGAGCAGTTCTTC; CDR3aa: CASSRAGGYNEQFF
abundance: NA; v_gene: TRBV9; d_gene: NA; j_gene: TRBJ1-4; CDR3nt: TGTGCCAGCAGCGTAGACCTGGGCCTAAGGGAAAAACTGTTTTTT; CDR3aa: CASSVDLGLREKLFF
abundance: NA; v_gene: TRBV7-3; d_gene: NA; j_gene: TRBJ2-4; CDR3nt: TGTGCCAGCAGCTCGGCGGGACCCCGGTCGGTTCAGTACTTC; CDR3aa: CASSSAGPRSVQYF
abundance: NA; v_gene: TRBV4-1; d_gene: TRBD1; j_gene: TRBJ1-4; CDR3nt: TGCGCCAGCAGCCAAGGTTCAGGGGGCGATGGGAAAAAACTGTTTTTT; CDR3aa: CASSQGSGGDGKKLFF
abundance: NA; v_gene: TRBV7-6; d_gene: NA; j_gene: TRBJ2-1; CDR3nt: TGTGCCAGCAGCCCCCGGACAGGGGCAAGCGGGAGGGTCTTGGGGAATGAGCAGTTCTTC; CDR3aa: CASSPRTGASGRVLGNEQFF
abundance: NA; v_gene: TRBV7-2; d_gene: NA; j_gene: TRBJ2-7; CDR3nt: TGTGCCAGCAGCTTAGGCGTTAGTGACGAGCAGTACTTC; CDR3aa: CASSLGVSDEQYF
abundance: NA; v_gene: TRBV28; d_gene: NA; j_gene: TRBJ2-2; CDR3nt: TGTGCCAGCAGTTTTGCAGGCCAAGCGAACACCGGGGAGCTGTTTTTT; CDR3aa: CASSFAGQANTGELFF